The 14 T cell receptor beta chains in this list originate from one sample, sequenced in a study of control samples from healthy donors and cancer patients. Assay: immunoSEQ multiplex PCR; the TCRdb copy retains only in-frame clones and omits some. Of some 120,000 clones detected, 87% appear once; the ten largest clones hold around 10%. Material: blood. The receptors derive from a man aged 25-40 years in good health.

This chain joins TRBV30 and TRBJ1-2; D is uncertain. This CDR3 spans 12 amino acids. Trimming cost V 0 bases and J 5 bases, with 7 bases left between them. Germline CDR1 reads GTSNPN; CDR2 reads SVGIG (reference sequence). In nucleotides, the CDR3 is TGTGCCTGGAGTGTATCGGCATATGGCTACACCTTC. Translating gives CAWSVSAYGYTF.

V usage is TRBV30 and J usage is TRBJ2-3; maybe TRBD2 (5 bases). The CDR3 contains 14 residues. V lost 4 bases to trimming and J lost 2 bases, with 13 bases between them. The V gene's germline CDR1 is GTSNPN and CDR2 SVGIG (reference sequence). The CDR3: CAWTLSGPTDTQYF. CDR3 coding DNA: TGTGCCTGGACTCTGAGCGGTCCCACAGATACGCAGTATTTT.

The chain employs TRBV19 and TRBJ1-5; TRBD1 matches at 7 bases. This CDR3 spans 15 amino acids. The V gene end was trimmed by 5 bases and the J gene end by 4 bases; junction bases not matched to a gene: 8. The V gene's germline CDR1 is LNHDA and CDR2 SQIVND (reference sequence). CDR3 bases: TGTGCCAGTAGTTCCACCGGGACAGCTAATCAGCCCCAGCATTTT. It translates to CASSSTGTANQPQHF.

The J gene is TRBJ1-1, the V gene TRBV5-4, with D possibly being TRBD1 (5 bases). The length of the CDR3 is 16 residues. Germline V gene data show CDR1 as SGHNT and CDR2 as YYREEE (reference sequence). The V gene lost 0 bases and the J gene lost 1 base, with 13 bases spanning the gap. CDR3 bases: TGTGCCAGCAGCTTGGACAGGACCTCCGGGAACACTGAAGCTTTCTTT. Translating it yields CASSLDRTSGNTEAFF.

The CDR3 nucleotides read TGTGCCAGCAGCCTAGGATGGGGCACTGAAGCTTTCTTT. Amino acids: CASSLGWGTEAFF. The chain employs TRBV27 and TRBJ1-1; D unclear. Trimming cost V 6 bases and J 4 bases, with 12 bases left between them. CDR3 size: 13 residues. The V gene's germline CDR1 is MNHEY and CDR2 SMNVEV (reference sequence).

The V and J genes are TRBV19 and TRBJ1-5, with a weak D call TRBD1 (6 bases). V lost 5 bases to trimming and J lost 4 bases, with 21 bases between them. The CDR3 runs to 17 residues. The germline gives CDR1 LNHDA, CDR2 SQIVND (reference sequence). The CDR3 protein is CASSPHPTGSANQPQHF. The DNA of the CDR3 is TGTGCCAGTAGTCCCCACCCAACAGGGAGCGCAAATCAGCCCCAGCATTTT.

The chain has TRBV7-8 and TRBJ2-5; 9 bases line up with TRBD2. CDR1 and CDR2 from the germline V gene are SGHVS and FQNEAQ. The J segment lost 1 base and the V segment lost 4 bases, leaving 4 bases of the junction unmatched. The CDR3 runs to 15 residues. The CDR3 DNA sequence: TGTGCCAGCAGCTCGCGACTAGCGGTCCAAGAGACCCAGTACTTC. As protein: CASSSRLAVQETQYF.

This chain connects TRBV5-6 to TRBJ2-7, with a tentative D call TRBD1 (5 bases). The ends were cut back, 4 bases at V and 3 bases at J, with 11 bases in the middle. Germline CDR1 and CDR2: SGHDT and YYEEEE. The CDR3 is made up of 13 amino acids. CDR3 DNA: TGTGCCAGCAGCCTCAACAGGTTCTACGAGCAGTACGTC. It translates to CASSLNRFYEQYV.

This chain connects TRBV20-1 to TRBJ1-1; D is uncertain. The germline V and J ends were trimmed by 3 bases and 1 base, with 9 bases remaining between them. The CDR3 covers 13 residues. The germline CDR1 and CDR2 sequences are DFQATT and SNEGSKA (reference sequence). CDR3 residues: CSASFAGNTEAFF. CDR3 coding DNA: TGCAGTGCTAGTTTCGCGGGGAACACTGAAGCTTTCTTT.

The rearrangement joins TRBV5-5 to TRBJ1-4, with 7 nucleotides matching TRBD1. J was trimmed by 13 bases and V by 5 bases; bases with no gene match: 5. The CDR3 consists of 11 residues. Germline CDR1 reads SGHKS; CDR2 reads YYEKEE (reference sequence). The CDR3 bases are TGTGCCAGCAGATCGGGACAGTCACTGTTTTTT. It yields the protein CASRSGQSLFF.

The gene calls are TRBV11-2 and TRBJ1-2; D unresolved. Germline loops: CDR1 SGHAT, CDR2 FQNNGV. This CDR3 spans 13 amino acids. V lost 2 bases and J lost 7, with 11 bases in between. The CDR3 nucleotides are TGTGCCAGCAGCTTAAACCAAAGGAGTGGCTACACCTTC. Translating gives CASSLNQRSGYTF.

J is TRBJ2-7 and V is TRBV7-9; 12 nucleotides line up with TRBD1. CDR1 and CDR2 (germline): SEHNR, FQNEAQ (reference sequence). V dropped 4 bases and J dropped 4; count of bases not matched to a gene: 5. The CDR3 consists of 15 residues. CDR3 loop: CASSSGTGGGYEQYF. The CDR3 coding sequence is TGTGCCAGCAGCTCCGGGACAGGGGGCGGGTACGAGCAGTACTTC.

The chain has TRBV18 and TRBJ1-6; D gene unclear. CDR3 size: 15 residues. Between the trimmed V and J ends, which lost 0 bases and 7 bases, there was a span of 10 bases. Germline-derived CDR1 and CDR2 are KGHSH and LQKENI. CDR3 region: CASSPPASGNSPLHF. The CDR3 coding sequence is TGTGCCAGCTCACCACCCGCCTCGGGGAATTCACCCCTCCACTTT.

The V gene is TRBV5-6, the J gene TRBJ2-7; D gene unclear. In germline, CDR1 is SGHDT, CDR2 YYEEEE. CDR3 length: 13 amino acids. The germline V and J ends were trimmed by 0 bases and 1 base, with 5 bases remaining between them. The DNA of the CDR3 is TGTGCCAGCAGCTTGGCCAGTTCCTACGAGCAGTACTTC. It encodes CASSLASSYEQYF. Filled out from reference TRBV5-6 and TRBJ2-7, the complete variable domain reads DAGVTQSPTHLIKTRGQQVTLRCSPKSGHDTVSWYQQALGQGPQFIFQYYEEEERQRGNFPDRFSGHQFPNYSSELNVNALLLGDSALYLCASSLASSYEQYFGPGTRLTVT.